The 31 T cell receptor beta chains below all came from one sample that was sequenced in a study of OX40 agonist ivuxolimab in advanced cancers. Assay: immunoSEQ multiplex PCR; the TCRdb copy retains only in-frame clones and omits some. The sample gives some 73,000 clones, 70% to 90% of which show up once; approximately 0.73% is in the top ten. The material sequenced was CD4+ or CD8+ T cells sorted from blood, taken in a trial of the OX40 agonist ivuxolimab. The receptor source for this set is an adult with an advanced solid tumor such as melanoma, head and neck, liver or kidney cancer.

The chain joins TRBV19 to TRBJ1-2; TRBD1 aligns across 7 bases. This CDR3 is 11 amino acids long. Looked up from germline, CDR1 is LNHDA and CDR2 is SQIVND (reference sequence). V was pared by 8 bases and J by 8 bases, with 5 bases of the junction left unmatched. CDR3 residues: CASSDREGYTF. The CDR3 nucleotides read TGTGCCAGTTCCGACAGGGAGGGCTACACCTTC.

This clone has a single count. The genes are TRBV14 and TRBJ2-1, with 8 positions matching TRBD1. The CDR3 has 16 amino acids. Trimming cost V 1 base and J 10 bases; bases outside gene matches: 12. CDR1 SGHDN and CDR2 FVKESK come from the germline V gene. The CDR3 spells CASSQGARQGSWEQFF. The DNA for the CDR3 is TGTGCCAGCAGCCAAGGGGCGAGACAGGGGTCGTGGGAGCAGTTCTTC.

CDR3 nucleotides: TGTGCCAGCAGTAGGACGGGGAGCGACGCCGAGCAGTACTTC. Translating it yields CASSRTGSDAEQYF. The chain combines TRBV6-5 with TRBJ2-7; TRBD2 might be the D (5 bases). This CDR3 is built from 14 residues. V gave up 5 bases and J gave up 6 bases, with 17 bases separating them. Looked up from germline, CDR1 is MNHEY and CDR2 is SVGAGI.

This clone appeared a few times. The V call is TRBV6-6, the J call TRBJ2-3, with 8 bases fitting TRBD1. CDR1 is MNHNY and CDR2 is SVGAGI in the germline V gene (reference sequence). J lost 1 base, V lost 6 bases, and 9 bases had no gene match. The CDR3 consists of 16 residues. Here the CDR3 DNA reads TGTGCCAGCAGAAGCTCAGGGGGCGCGGGCACAGATACGCAGTATTTT. It yields the protein CASRSSGGAGTDTQYF.

The chain has TRBV7-2 and TRBJ1-1; the D is unclear. Trimming cost V 5 bases and J 1 base, with 11 bases left between them. The CDR3 is made up of 14 amino acids. Germline assignment: CDR1 SGHTA and CDR2 FQGNSA. The CDR3 sequence is CASSPERWNTEAFF. The CDR3 DNA reads TGTGCCAGCAGCCCCGAACGGTGGAACACTGAAGCTTTCTTT.

The rearrangement links TRBV27 to TRBJ2-5; TRBD2 matches 12 bases. V lost 2 bases and J lost 5; bases outside the gene matches: 15. This CDR3 contains 19 residues. Germline values: CDR1 MNHEY, CDR2 SMNVEV (reference sequence). The CDR3, as DNA: TGTGCCAGCAGTTTAGGAACTAGCGGGGGGTATTTCCCGGGGGAGACCCAGTACTTC. Amino acid sequence: CASSLGTSGGYFPGETQYF.

As to this clone: At the DNA level, this CDR3 is encoded by other sequences in the same sample as well. The J gene is TRBJ2-3, the V gene TRBV18; D not certain. Germline V gene sequence: CDR1 KGHSH, CDR2 LQKENI. The CDR3 is 13 amino acids. V lost 0 bases and J 3 bases, leaving 4 bases between the germline ends. CDR3 region: CASSPPVTDTQYF. Here the CDR3 DNA reads TGTGCCAGCTCACCACCGGTAACAGATACGCAGTATTTT.

This clone has only one observation. The genes are TRBV7-9 and TRBJ1-1; no clear D gene. CDR1 and CDR2 (germline): SEHNR, FQNEAQ (reference sequence). This CDR3 region has 13 residues. V was pared by 5 bases and J by 0 bases, with 7 bases between. The CDR3 region has the DNA TGTGCCAGCAGCCGAGGGATGAACACTGAAGCTTTCTTT. Translating gives CASSRGMNTEAFF.

The J gene is TRBJ1-2, the V gene TRBV28; TRBD1 might be the D (5 bases). CDR1 is MDHEN and CDR2 is SYDVKM in the germline V gene. This CDR3 contains 14 residues. V lost 4 bases and J lost 2, with 11 bases in between. The CDR3 sequence is CASSSLGPNYGYTF. Written as DNA, the CDR3 is TGTGCCAGCAGTTCCCTGGGACCAAACTATGGCTACACCTTC.

The table lists this clone with a count of one. The chain carries TRBV9 and TRBJ2-7; possibly TRBD1 or TRBD2 for D (7 bases each). The CDR3 extends over 14 amino acids. With 4 bases removed from V and 2 bases from J, the gap between germline ends came to 13 bases. The germline V gene encodes CDR1 SGDLS and CDR2 YYNGEE. CDR3 nucleotide sequence: TGTGCCAGCAGCCCAGGGGGGGCCGCCTACGAGCAGTACTTC. It is translated as CASSPGGAAYEQYF.

The J gene is TRBJ2-5, the V gene TRBV11-2, with TRBD2 matching over 16 bases. Per germline, CDR1 SGHAT and CDR2 FQNNGV. Unmatched junction bases numbered 6, after V lost 4 bases and J lost 4 bases. The CDR3 is 17 residues long. CDR3 in DNA: TGTGCCAGCAGCTCGACGGGACTAGCGGGAGGGGGAGAGACCCAGTACTTC. Translation: CASSSTGLAGGGETQYF. Supplemented by reference TRBV11-2 and TRBJ2-5, the full variable domain reads EAGVAQSPRYKIIEKRQSVAFWCNPISGHATLYWYQQILGQGPKLLIQFQNNGVVDDSQLPKDRFSAERLKGVDSTLKIQPAKLEDSAVYLCASSSTGLAGGGETQYFGPGTRLLVL.

CDR3: CASRTGWTGELFF. The CDR3 nucleotides read TGTGCCAGCAGGACAGGGTGGACCGGGGAGCTGTTTTTT. The chain couples TRBV6-1 to TRBJ2-2; 7 nucleotides align to TRBD1. Trimming took 6 bases from V and 5 from J; bases not matched to a gene: 3. Germline assignment: CDR1 MNHNS and CDR2 SASEGT. The CDR3 loop spans 13 amino acids.

V usage is TRBV29-1 and J usage is TRBJ1-5, with D maybe TRBD1 (6 bases). The V gene lost 6 bases and the J gene lost 4 bases, with 13 bases spanning the gap. The CDR3 has 13 residues. CDR1 SQVTM and CDR2 ANQGSEA come from the germline V gene. The CDR3 nucleotides read TGCAGCGTCTCAGGGGACCCTAATCAGCCCCAGCATTTT. Its protein is CSVSGDPNQPQHF.

This clone has only a few counts. The gene calls are TRBV5-4 and TRBJ1-1, with a weak D call TRBD1 (5 bases). The CDR3 extends over 13 amino acids. Trimming took off 6 bases at V and 3 bases at J, with 12 bases between the two ends. The germline gives CDR1 SGHNT, CDR2 YYREEE (reference sequence). CDR3 nucleotides: TGTGCCAGCAACCTGGACACGCACACTGAAGCTTTCTTT. Protein sequence: CASNLDTHTEAFF.

The chain links TRBV2 to TRBJ1-6, with D possibly being TRBD1 (5 bases). Trimming pared 6 bases from V and 13 bases from J, leaving 19 bases between. CDR3 length: 14 amino acids. Germline CDR1 is SNHLY and CDR2 is FYNNEI. CDR3 loop: CASSPGDRPSPLHF. The CDR3 DNA follows: TGTGCCAGCAGCCCCGGGGACCGACCGAGTCCCCTCCACTTT.

The chain links TRBV11-2 to TRBJ1-1; perhaps TRBD1 as D (5 bases). Trimming removed 1 base from V and 3 bases from J, with 18 bases in between. This CDR3 contains 17 residues. Germline lookup yields CDR1 SGHAT and CDR2 FQNNGV. The CDR3 reads CASSLVAQDRWDTEAFF. The DNA of the CDR3 is TGTGCCAGCAGCTTAGTAGCACAGGACCGGTGGGACACTGAAGCTTTCTTT.

The rearrangement uses TRBV5-6 and TRBJ2-3; D gene unclear. Germline V gives CDR1 SGHDT, CDR2 YYEEEE. V was cut by 7 bases and J by 2 bases, with 8 bases left in between. This CDR3 is 12 amino acids long. CDR3 in amino acids: CASHRSTDTQYF. The CDR3 DNA reads as TGTGCCAGCCATCGCTCCACAGATACGCAGTATTTT.

The chain couples TRBV7-2 to TRBJ2-1; 12 bases match TRBD2. The V gene's germline CDR1 is SGHTA and CDR2 FQGNSA. CDR3 length equals 15 residues. Unmatched junction bases numbered 3, after V lost 5 bases and J lost 4 bases. This CDR3 reads CASSPLAGGYNEQFF. CDR3 sequence (DNA): TGTGCCAGCAGCCCACTAGCGGGAGGTTACAATGAGCAGTTCTTC.

This rearrangement joins TRBV12-5 to TRBJ1-1; 8 nucleotides match TRBD1. J was trimmed by 11 bases and V by 3 bases; bases with no gene match: 11. Germline V gene data show CDR1 as LGHNT and CDR2 as FRNRAP. The CDR3 length is 14 residues. The CDR3 nucleotides read TGTGCTAGTGGTTTAGAGGTGCAGGGGGCGATGGCTTTCTTT. It codes for CASGLEVQGAMAFF.

The chain has TRBV6-6 and TRBJ2-1; D is unclear. Germline assignment: CDR1 MNHNY and CDR2 SVGAGI (reference sequence). The CDR3 is 12 amino acids. V was trimmed by 4 bases and J by 6 bases, leaving 7 bases between them. CDR3 bases: TGTGCCAGCAGTTCGAGAGTCAATGAGCAGTTCTTC. It translates to CASSSRVNEQFF.

This chain links TRBV7-8 with TRBJ2-5; 8 bases are shared with TRBD1. The trim removed 5 bases at V and 5 bases at J, leaving 7 bases unmatched. Germline V lookup: CDR1 SGHVS, CDR2 FQNEAQ. There are 14 residues in the CDR3. CDR3 sequence reads: CASSKGQGWETQYF. CDR3 nucleotides: TGTGCCAGCAGCAAAGGACAGGGATGGGAGACCCAGTACTTC.

This chain joins TRBV7-3 and TRBJ1-1, with D possibly TRBD1 on 5 matching bases. This CDR3 is 15 amino acids long. Germline V CDR1 and CDR2: SGHTA, FQGTGA. The V end was cut by 5 bases, the J end by 4 bases, with 17 bases between. CDR3 region: CASSIIPGKGTEAFF. The CDR3 DNA sequence: TGTGCCAGCAGCATCATCCCAGGGAAGGGCACTGAAGCTTTCTTT.

This clone was seen a single time. The chain employs TRBV4-3 and TRBJ1-3; 7 positions agree with TRBD1. CDR1 is LGHNA and CDR2 is YSLEER in the germline V gene. J was trimmed by 0 bases and V by 3 bases; bases with no gene match: 5. This CDR3 has 16 residues. CDR3 sequence reads: CASSHGTASSGNTIYF. The CDR3 coding sequence is TGCGCCAGCAGCCATGGGACAGCCAGCTCTGGAAACACCATATATTTT.

The chain has TRBV7-2 and TRBJ2-7; a possible D gene is TRBD2 (5 bases). V gave up 1 base and J gave up 4 bases, with 14 bases separating them. This CDR3 region has 15 residues. The germline gives CDR1 SGHTA, CDR2 FQGNSA. This CDR3 is CASSLGSSSGYEQYF. The CDR3 DNA is TGTGCCAGCAGCTTAGGTTCGTCGTCGGGGTACGAGCAGTACTTC.

The chain is built from TRBV10-3 and TRBJ2-7; 11 nucleotides agree with TRBD1. The CDR3 has 15 residues. With 4 bases clipped from V and 7 bases from J, the junction kept 9 bases outside the gene matches. Per germline, CDR1 ENHRY and CDR2 SYGVKD. CDR3 nucleotides: TGTGCCATCAGTGCGACGGGACAGGGGGGTCGGGAGCAGTACTTC. It codes for CAISATGQGGREQYF.

The chain joins TRBV7-2 to TRBJ2-2, with D possibly being TRBD2 (6 bases). CDR3 length: 15 residues. V was shortened by 4 bases and J by 2 bases, with 11 bases between the two germline ends. Germline CDR1 and CDR2: SGHTA and FQGNSA. CDR3 loop: CASSSMGGNTGELFF. In DNA, the CDR3 is TGTGCCAGCAGCTCGATGGGAGGAAACACCGGGGAGCTGTTTTTT.

The rearrangement links TRBV25-1 to TRBJ1-3; TRBD1 agrees at 7 bases. This CDR3 spans 15 amino acids. V lost 2 bases, J lost 8 bases, and 9 bases stayed unmatched. Germline loops: CDR1 MGHDK, CDR2 SYGVNS. CDR3 bases: TGTGCCAGCAGTGAACAGGGGGTACGTCGAGACACCATATATTTT. Translation: CASSEQGVRRDTIYF.

The chain joins TRBV20-1 to TRBJ2-7; D gene unclear. Germline CDR1 is DFQATT and CDR2 is SNEGSKA (reference sequence). This CDR3 contains 11 residues. The V gene lost 6 bases and the J gene lost 2 bases, with 8 bases spanning the gap. For the CDR3, the DNA is TGCAGTGCGGGTCCAGCCTACGAGCAGTACTTC. It encodes CSAGPAYEQYF.

This chain uses TRBV19 with TRBJ2-3; TRBD1 might be the D (5 bases). V lost 7 bases and J lost 4, with 15 bases in between. Germline V gene sequence: CDR1 LNHDA, CDR2 SQIVND (reference sequence). The CDR3 totals 14 residues. CDR3 residues: CASTSGRVPDTQYF. The DNA for the CDR3 is TGTGCCAGTACCTCAGGCAGGGTCCCAGATACGCAGTATTTT.

The chain employs TRBV29-1 and TRBJ2-4; D is perhaps TRBD1 or TRBD2 (5 bases each). Germline values: CDR1 SQVTM, CDR2 ANQGSEA. CDR3 length equals 13 residues. Trimming left V 7 bases short and J 1 base short, with 11 bases between. The CDR3 DNA reads TGCAGCGCCGCCGGGACGGCCAAAAACATTCAGTACTTC. It encodes CSAAGTAKNIQYF.

This chain links TRBV30 with TRBJ1-1; D is possibly TRBD1 (6 bases). This CDR3 is 12 amino acids long. Trimming cost V 0 bases and J 8 bases, with 10 bases left between them. Germline V gene data show CDR1 as GTSNPN and CDR2 as SVGIG (reference sequence). The chain's CDR3 is CAWSVGGVEAFF. The CDR3 DNA sequence: TGTGCCTGGAGTGTAGGGGGGGTCGAAGCTTTCTTT.